This TCR beta chain was captured by sequencing in a study of T cells in localized non-small cell lung cancer. Regarding the study as a whole: Higher blood T cell density went with longer overall survival. Heterogeneity remains possible, as sequencing covered one tumor region only. Researchers found a median roughly 50 of the top 100 tumor clones in adjacent lung. Highest T cell clonality was seen in uninvolved adjacent lung, surpassing that measured in tumor.

A word on this clone: What it binds is unknown.

Sequencing used immunoSEQ multiplex PCR; TCRdb keeps in-frame clones, though not all of them. Of about 9,800 clones listed, under 55% were seen once; the top ten hold about 3.8%. The CDR3 has 12 residues. Germline values: CDR1 GTSNPN, CDR2 SVGIG (reference sequence). The sample in question was lymph node tissue, obtained before any cancer treatment. The TCR comes from a woman aged 35 to 70 with stage I lung adenocarcinoma. The V gene is TRBV30, the J gene TRBJ1-1, with a possible D match to TRBD1 (6 bases). Written as DNA, the CDR3 is TGTGCGCGGGACACCATGAACACTGAAGCTTTCTTT. Its protein is CARDTMNTEAFF.